The T cell receptor (beta chain) described here comes from a study of shared clonotypes between healthy human individuals. Study-level points and caveats: In general, naive subsets displayed greater estimated richness than memory subsets did. Clonotype sharing levels among donors were expected to vary with sequencing depth. Only blood underwent sampling, and tissue repertoires likely differ.

A CD45RA+ naive subset and a CD45RA-negative memory subset were split from CD4+ cells. The protocol was immunoSEQ multiplex PCR, while the TCRdb copy is restricted to in-frame clones and leaves out a portion. The sample has about 2.3 million clones, over 90% seen once; the top ten hold approximately 0.4%. As regards this clone: Its antigen is unidentified.

There are 14 residues in the CDR3. The germline V gene encodes CDR1 MNHEY and CDR2 SVGAGI. Trimming removed 2 bases at V and 5 bases at J, with 9 bases between. This receptor was identified in a man aged 18 to 29 in good health. Some clones in this sample may be carry-over from other donors' samples. The sequencing input was naive CD4+ T cells from PBMCs. Sample subset: CD45RA+ positively selected. This chain joins TRBV6-5 and TRBJ2-2; D remains unclear. CDR3 sequence: CASSYETTTGELFF. The CDR3 DNA reads as TGTGCCAGCAGTTACGAGACGACGACCGGGGAGCTGTTTTTT.